This T cell receptor beta chain appears in the sequencing data of a study of T cell repertoires in cytomegalovirus infection. About the study: Indications of both CMV infection and matching HLA type were provided by public TCR beta signatures.

Germline-derived CDR1 and CDR2 are MNHEY and SMNVEV (reference sequence). The CDR3 runs to 15 residues. The V end lost 6 bases, the J end lost 1 base, and 15 bases lay between the germline ends. MiXCR, run by TCRdb on the reads, gives a single entry per CDR3 protein. The repertoire consists of approximately 750,000 distinct CDR3 sequences, with approximately 40% occurring once and the leading ten covering more than 2.5%. Overall study results and limits: Clonotypes of TCR beta that were HLA-C-restricted and CMV-specific dominated the ex vivo response.

As to this clonotype: Its antigen is currently unknown.

The rearrangement links TRBV27 to TRBJ2-5, with D hard to call. This clonotype originated in a human donor in good health (CMV status not recorded). Some clones in this sample may be carry-over from other donors' samples. Sequencing was performed on PBMCs. CDR3 bases: TGTGCCAGCAGCATTATCGTGAGCTTCCAAGAGACCCAGTACTTC. Its translation: CASSIIVSFQETQYF.